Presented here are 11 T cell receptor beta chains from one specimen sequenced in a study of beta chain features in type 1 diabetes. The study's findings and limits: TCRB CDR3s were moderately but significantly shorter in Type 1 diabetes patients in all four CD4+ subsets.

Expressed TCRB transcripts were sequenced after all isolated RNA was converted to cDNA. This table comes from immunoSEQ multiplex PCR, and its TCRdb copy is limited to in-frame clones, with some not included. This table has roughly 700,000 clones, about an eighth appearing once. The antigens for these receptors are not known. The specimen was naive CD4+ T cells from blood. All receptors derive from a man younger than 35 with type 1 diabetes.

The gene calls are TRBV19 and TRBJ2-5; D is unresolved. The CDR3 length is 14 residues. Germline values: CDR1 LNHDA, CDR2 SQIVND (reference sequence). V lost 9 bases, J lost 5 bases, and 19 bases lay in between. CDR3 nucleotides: TGTGCCAGCCGACTCGGTCCGAATCAGGAGACCCAGTACTTC. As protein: CASRLGPNQETQYF.

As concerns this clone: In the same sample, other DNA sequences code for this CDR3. CDR3: CASSLFSNTEAFF. CDR3 DNA sequence: TGCGCCAGCAGCTTGTTTTCGAACACTGAAGCTTTCTTT. This chain links TRBV5-1 with TRBJ1-1; D gene ambiguous. The CDR3 covers 13 residues. Deletions cut 1 base from V and 1 base from J, with 5 bases between. Germline V gives CDR1 SGHRS, CDR2 YFSETQ.

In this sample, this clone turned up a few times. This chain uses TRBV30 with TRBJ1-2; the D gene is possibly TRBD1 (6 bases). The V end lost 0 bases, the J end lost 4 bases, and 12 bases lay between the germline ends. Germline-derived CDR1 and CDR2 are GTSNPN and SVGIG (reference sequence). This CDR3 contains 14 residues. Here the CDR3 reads CAWSVLQGSYGYTF. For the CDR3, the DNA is TGTGCCTGGAGTGTATTGCAGGGGAGCTATGGCTACACCTTC.

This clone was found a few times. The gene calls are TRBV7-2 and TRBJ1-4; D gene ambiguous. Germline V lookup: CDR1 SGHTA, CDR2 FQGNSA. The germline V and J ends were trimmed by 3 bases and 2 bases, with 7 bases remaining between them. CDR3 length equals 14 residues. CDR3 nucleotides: TGTGCCAGCAGCTTGTACGCGACTAATGAAAAACTGTTTTTT. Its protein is CASSLYATNEKLFF.

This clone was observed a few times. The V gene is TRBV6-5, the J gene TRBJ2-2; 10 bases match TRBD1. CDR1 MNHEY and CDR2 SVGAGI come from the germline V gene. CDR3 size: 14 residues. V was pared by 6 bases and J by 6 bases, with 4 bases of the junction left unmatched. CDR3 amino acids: CASSGTGVAGELFF. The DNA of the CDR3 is TGTGCCAGCAGCGGGACAGGGGTGGCCGGGGAGCTGTTTTTT.

The CDR3 loop is CASSYLGPGETQYF. DNA of the CDR3: TGTGCCAGTAGTTATCTCGGGCCTGGAGAGACCCAGTACTTC. The rearrangement joins TRBV19 to TRBJ2-5; no reliable D call. Germline V gene data show CDR1 as LNHDA and CDR2 as SQIVND (reference sequence). The CDR3 is 14 residues long. V lost 5 bases and J lost 4, with 14 bases in between. The whole variable domain, remainder taken from reference TRBV19 and TRBJ2-5, is DGGITQSPKYLFRKEGQNVTLSCEQNLNHDAMYWYRQDPGQGLRLIYYSQIVNDFQKGDIAEGYSVSREKKESFPLTVTSAQKNPTAFYLCASSYLGPGETQYFGPGTRLLVL.

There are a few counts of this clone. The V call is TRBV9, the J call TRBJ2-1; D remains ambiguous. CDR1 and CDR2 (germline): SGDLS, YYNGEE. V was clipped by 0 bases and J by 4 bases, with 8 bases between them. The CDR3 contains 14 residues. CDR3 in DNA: TGTGCCAGCAGCGTAGCCTCCGTATACAATGAGCAGTTCTTC. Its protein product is CASSVASVYNEQFF.

The CDR3 DNA sequence: TGCAGCGTTGTAACAGCCCAAGAGACCCAGTACTTC. Translating it yields CSVVTAQETQYF. This sequence joins TRBV29-1 and TRBJ2-5; no clear D gene. In germline, CDR1 is SQVTM, CDR2 ANQGSEA. The V gene lost 4 bases and the J gene lost 1 base, with 7 bases spanning the gap. This CDR3 is built from 12 residues.

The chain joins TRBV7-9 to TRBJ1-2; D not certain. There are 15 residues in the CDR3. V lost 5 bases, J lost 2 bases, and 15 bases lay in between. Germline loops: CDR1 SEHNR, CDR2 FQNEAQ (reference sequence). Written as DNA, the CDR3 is TGTGCCAGCAGCCTCCTCACGGCGCTAAACTATGGCTACACCTTC. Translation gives CASSLLTALNYGYTF. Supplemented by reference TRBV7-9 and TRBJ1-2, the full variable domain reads DTGVSQNPRHKITKRGQNVTFRCDPISEHNRLYWYRQTLGQGPEFLTYFQNEAQLEKSRLLSDRFSAERPKGSFSTLEIQRTEQGDSAMYLCASSLLTALNYGYTFGSGTRLTVV.

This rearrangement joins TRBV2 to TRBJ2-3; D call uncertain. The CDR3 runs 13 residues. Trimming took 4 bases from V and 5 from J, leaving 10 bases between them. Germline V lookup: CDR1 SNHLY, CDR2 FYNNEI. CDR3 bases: TGTGCCAGCAGTGCAGCCAGAATAGATACGCAGTATTTT. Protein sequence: CASSAARIDTQYF.

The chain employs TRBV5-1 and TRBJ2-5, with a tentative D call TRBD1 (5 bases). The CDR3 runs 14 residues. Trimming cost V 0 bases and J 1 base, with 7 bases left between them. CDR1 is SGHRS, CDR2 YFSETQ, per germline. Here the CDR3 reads CASSLEDSQETQYF. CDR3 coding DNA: TGCGCCAGCAGCTTGGAAGACAGCCAAGAGACCCAGTACTTC.